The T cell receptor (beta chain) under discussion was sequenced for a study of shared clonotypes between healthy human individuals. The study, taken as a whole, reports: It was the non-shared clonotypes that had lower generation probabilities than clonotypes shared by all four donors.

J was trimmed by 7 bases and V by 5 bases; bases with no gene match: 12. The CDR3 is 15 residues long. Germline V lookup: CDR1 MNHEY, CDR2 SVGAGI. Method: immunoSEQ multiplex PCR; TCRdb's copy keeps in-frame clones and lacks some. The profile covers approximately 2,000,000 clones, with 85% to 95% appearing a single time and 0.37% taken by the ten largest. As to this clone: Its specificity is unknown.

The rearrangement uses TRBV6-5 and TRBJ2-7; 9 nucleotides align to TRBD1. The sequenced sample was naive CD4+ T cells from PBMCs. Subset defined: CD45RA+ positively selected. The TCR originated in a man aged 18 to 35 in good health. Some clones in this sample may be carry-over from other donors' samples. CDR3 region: CASSPLWTGAREQYF. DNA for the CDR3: TGTGCCAGCAGTCCCCTGTGGACAGGGGCCAGGGAGCAGTACTTC.